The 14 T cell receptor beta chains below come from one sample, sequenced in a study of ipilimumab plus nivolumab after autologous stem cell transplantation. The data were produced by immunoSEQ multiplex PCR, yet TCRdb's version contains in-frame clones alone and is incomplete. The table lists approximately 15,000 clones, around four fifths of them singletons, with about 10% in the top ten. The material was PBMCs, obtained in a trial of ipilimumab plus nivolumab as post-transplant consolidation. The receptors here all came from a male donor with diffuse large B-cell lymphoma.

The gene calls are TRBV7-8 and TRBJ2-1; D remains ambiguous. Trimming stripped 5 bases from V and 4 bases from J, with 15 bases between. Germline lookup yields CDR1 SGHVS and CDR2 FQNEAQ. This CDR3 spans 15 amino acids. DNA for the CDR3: TGTGCCAGCAGCGCAGCAGCGCTCACATACAATGAGCAGTTCTTC. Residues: CASSAAALTYNEQFF. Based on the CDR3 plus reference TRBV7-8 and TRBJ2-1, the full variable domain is GAGVSQSPRYKVAKRGQDVALRCDPISGHVSLFWYQQALGQGPEFLTYFQNEAQLDKSGLPSDRFFAERPEGSVSTLKIQRTQQEDSAVYLCASSAAALTYNEQFFGPGTRLTVL.

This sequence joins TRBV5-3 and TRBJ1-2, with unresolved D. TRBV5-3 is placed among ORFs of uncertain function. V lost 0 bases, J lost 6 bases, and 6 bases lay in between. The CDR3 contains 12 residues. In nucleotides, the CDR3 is TGTGCCAGAAGCTTGGTCGGGGATGGCTACACCTTC. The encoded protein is CARSLVGDGYTF.

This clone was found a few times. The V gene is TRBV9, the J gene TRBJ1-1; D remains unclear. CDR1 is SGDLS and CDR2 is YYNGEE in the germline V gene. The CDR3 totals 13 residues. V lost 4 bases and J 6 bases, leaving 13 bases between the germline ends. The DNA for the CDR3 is TGTGCCAGCAGCCCCCCGGGGTCCTCTGAAGCTTTCTTT. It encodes CASSPPGSSEAFF.

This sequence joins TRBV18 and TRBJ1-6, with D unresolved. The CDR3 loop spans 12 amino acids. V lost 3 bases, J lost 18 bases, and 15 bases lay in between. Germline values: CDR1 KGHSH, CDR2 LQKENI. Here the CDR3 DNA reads TGTGCCAGCTCACCCGACGGTGTTAGAGCCCACTTT. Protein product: CASSPDGVRAHF.

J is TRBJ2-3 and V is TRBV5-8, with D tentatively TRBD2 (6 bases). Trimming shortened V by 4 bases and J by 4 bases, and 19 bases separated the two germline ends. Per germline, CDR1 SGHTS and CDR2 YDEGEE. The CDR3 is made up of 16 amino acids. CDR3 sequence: CASSLKVSSEADTQYF. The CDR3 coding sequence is TGTGCCAGCAGCCTCAAGGTCTCTAGCGAGGCAGATACGCAGTATTTT.

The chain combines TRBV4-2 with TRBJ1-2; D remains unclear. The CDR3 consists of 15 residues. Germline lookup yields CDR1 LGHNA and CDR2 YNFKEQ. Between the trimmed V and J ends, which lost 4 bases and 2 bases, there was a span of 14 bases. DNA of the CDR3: TGTGCCAGCAGCCTGTTAAGCGGGCAGAACTATGGCTACACCTTC. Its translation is CASSLLSGQNYGYTF.

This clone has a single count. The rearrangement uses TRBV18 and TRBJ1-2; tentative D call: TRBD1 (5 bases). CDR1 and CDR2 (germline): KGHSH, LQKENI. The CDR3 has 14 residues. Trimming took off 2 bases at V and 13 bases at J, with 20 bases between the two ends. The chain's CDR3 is CASSPEAGSYPATF. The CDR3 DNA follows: TGTGCCAGCTCACCAGAAGCAGGGTCCTACCCCGCCACCTTC.

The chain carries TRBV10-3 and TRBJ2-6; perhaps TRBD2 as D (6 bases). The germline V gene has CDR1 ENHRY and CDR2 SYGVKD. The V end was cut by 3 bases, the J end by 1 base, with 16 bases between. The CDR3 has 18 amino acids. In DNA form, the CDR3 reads TGTGCCATCAGTGATTGGGGGACGGAGGGGTCTGGGGCCAACGTCCTGACTTTC. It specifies CAISDWGTEGSGANVLTF.

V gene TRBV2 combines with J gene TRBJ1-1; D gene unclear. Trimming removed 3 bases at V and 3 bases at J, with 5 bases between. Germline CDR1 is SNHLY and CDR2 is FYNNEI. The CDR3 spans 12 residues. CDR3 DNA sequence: TGTGCCAGCAGTGACCGGTACACTGAAGCTTTCTTT. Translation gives CASSDRYTEAFF.

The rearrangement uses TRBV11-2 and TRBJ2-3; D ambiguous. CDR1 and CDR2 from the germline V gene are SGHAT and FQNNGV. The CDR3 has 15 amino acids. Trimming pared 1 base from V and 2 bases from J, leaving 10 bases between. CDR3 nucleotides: TGTGCCAGCAGCTTAGGTGCGACGGCCACAGATACGCAGTATTTT. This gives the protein CASSLGATATDTQYF. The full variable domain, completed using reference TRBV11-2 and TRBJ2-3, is EAGVAQSPRYKIIEKRQSVAFWCNPISGHATLYWYQQILGQGPKLLIQFQNNGVVDDSQLPKDRFSAERLKGVDSTLKIQPAKLEDSAVYLCASSLGATATDTQYFGPGTRLTVL.

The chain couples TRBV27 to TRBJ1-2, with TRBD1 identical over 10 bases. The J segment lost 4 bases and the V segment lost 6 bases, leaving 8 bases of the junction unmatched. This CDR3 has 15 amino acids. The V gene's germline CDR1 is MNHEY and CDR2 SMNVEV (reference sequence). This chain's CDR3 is CASRRQGAGAYGYTF. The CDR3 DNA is TGTGCCAGCAGACGACAGGGGGCTGGGGCCTATGGCTACACCTTC.

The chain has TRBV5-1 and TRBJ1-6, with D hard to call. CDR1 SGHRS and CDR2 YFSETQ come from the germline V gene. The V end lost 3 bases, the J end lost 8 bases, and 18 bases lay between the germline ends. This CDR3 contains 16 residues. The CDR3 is CASSSSWGNGDSPLHF. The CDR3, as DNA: TGCGCCAGCAGCTCCAGCTGGGGTAATGGTGATTCACCCCTCCACTTT.

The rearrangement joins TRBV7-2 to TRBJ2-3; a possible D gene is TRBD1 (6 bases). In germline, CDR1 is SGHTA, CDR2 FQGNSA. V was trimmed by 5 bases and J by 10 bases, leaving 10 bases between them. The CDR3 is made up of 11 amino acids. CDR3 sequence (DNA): TGTGCCAGCAGCCCACAGGGAGCGCAGTATTTT. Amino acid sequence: CASSPQGAQYF.

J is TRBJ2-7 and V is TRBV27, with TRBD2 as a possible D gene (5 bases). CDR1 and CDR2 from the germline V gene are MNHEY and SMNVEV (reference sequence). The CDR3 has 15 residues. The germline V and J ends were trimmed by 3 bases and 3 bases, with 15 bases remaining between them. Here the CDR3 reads CASSLTDRGSYEQYF. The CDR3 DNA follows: TGTGCCAGCAGTTTGACGGATCGGGGAAGCTACGAGCAGTACTTC.